This record covers a single TCR beta chain. Antigen specificity is unknown. The source of the sample is a study of shared clonotypes between healthy human individuals. On the study more broadly: Researchers drew samples from a couple of women and three men aged 18 to 49. Donors had three CD4 naive, three CD4 memory, two CD8 naive and one CD8 memory plate apiece. Findings of the study overall: It was only blood that was sampled, and tissue repertoires likely differ.

Every subset's genomic DNA went evenly onto several immunoSEQ plates. Assay: immunoSEQ multiplex PCR; the TCRdb copy retains only in-frame clones and omits some. The sample shows some 1.4 million clones, roughly 96% of them seen only once. Trimming cost V 6 bases and J 0 bases, with 21 bases left between them. In germline, CDR1 is WSHSY, CDR2 SAAADI. This CDR3 is 17 amino acids long. The chain links TRBV10-2 to TRBJ2-7; no clear D. The clonotype was recovered from a man in his thirties or forties in good health. Sequenced: naive CD4+ T cells sorted from blood. Subset noted: CD45RA+ positively selected. This chain's CDR3 is CASRLNLGVLSSYEQYF. CDR3 sequence (DNA): TGCGCCAGCAGACTTAACCTTGGGGTCCTGAGCTCCTACGAGCAGTACTTC.